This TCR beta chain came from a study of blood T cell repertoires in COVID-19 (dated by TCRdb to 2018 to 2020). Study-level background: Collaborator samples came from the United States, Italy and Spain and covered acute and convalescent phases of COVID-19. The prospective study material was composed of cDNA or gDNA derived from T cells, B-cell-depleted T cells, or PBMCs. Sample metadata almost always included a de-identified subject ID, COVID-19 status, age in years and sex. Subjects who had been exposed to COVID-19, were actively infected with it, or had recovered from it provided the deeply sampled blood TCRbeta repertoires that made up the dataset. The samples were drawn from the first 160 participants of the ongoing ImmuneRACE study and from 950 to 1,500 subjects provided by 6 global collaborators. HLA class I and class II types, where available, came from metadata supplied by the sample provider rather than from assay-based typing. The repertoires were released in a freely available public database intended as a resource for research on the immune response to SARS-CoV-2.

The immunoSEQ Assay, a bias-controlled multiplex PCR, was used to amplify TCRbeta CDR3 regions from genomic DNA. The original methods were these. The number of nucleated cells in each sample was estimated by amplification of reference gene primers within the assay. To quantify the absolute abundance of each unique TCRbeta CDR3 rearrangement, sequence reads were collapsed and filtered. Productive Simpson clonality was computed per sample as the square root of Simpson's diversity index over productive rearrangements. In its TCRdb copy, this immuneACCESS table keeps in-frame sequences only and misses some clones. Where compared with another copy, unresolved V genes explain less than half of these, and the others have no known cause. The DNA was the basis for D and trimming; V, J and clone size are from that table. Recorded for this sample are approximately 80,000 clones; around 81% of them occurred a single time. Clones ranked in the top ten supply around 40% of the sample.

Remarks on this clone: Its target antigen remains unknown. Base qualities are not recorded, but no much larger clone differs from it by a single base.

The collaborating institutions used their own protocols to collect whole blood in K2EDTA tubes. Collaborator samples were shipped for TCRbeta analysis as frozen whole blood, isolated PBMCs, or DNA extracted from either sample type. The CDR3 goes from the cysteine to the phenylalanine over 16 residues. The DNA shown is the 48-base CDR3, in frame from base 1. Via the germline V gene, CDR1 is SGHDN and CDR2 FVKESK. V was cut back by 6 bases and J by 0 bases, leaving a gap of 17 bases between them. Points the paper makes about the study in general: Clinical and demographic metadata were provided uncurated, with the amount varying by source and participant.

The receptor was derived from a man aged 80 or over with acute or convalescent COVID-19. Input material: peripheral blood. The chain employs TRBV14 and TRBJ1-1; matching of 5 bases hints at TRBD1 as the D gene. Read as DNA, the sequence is TGTGCCAGCAGTAGGGGACTGGGTCCGATGAACACTGAAGCTTTCTTT. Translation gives CASSRGLGPMNTEAFF.